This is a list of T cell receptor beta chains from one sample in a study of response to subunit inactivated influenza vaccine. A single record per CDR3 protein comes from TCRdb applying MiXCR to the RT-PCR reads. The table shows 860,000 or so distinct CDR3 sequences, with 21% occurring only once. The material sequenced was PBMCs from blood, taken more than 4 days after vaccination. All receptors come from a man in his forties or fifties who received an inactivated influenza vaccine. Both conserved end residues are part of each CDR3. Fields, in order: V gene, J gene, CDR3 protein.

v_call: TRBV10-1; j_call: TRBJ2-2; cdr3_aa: CASSRLGAGELFF
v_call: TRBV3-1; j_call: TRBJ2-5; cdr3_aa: CASSQGTPGPYF
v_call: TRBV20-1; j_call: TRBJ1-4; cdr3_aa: CSAEVTGDEKLFF
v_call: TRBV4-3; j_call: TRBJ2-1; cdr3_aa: CASSQEAASLGLAGYNEQFF
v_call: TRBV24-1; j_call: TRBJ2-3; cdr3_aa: CATSDGRLTDTQYF
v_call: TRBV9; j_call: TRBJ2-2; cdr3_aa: CASSVVPLNTGELFF
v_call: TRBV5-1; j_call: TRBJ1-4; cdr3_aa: CASRPHTYSINEKLFF
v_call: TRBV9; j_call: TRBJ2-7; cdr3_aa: CASSVSSGVEYEQYF
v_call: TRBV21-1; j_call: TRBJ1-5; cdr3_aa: CASREVRYRGSNQPQHF
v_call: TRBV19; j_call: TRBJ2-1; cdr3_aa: CASRKSGTAYNEQFF
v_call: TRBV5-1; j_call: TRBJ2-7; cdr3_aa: CASSDGHNYEQYF
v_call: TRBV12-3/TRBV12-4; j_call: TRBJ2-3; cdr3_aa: CASSTGQGNTDTQYF
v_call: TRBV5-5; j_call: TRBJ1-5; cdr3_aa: CASSNPEEGLNQPQHF
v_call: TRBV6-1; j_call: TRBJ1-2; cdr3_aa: CASSEPSSPPYGYTF
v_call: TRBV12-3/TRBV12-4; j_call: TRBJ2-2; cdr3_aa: CASRPGTGGPGELFF
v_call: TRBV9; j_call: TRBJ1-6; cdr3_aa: CASSVDINNSPLHF
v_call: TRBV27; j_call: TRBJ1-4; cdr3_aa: CASSLNYRAEKLFF
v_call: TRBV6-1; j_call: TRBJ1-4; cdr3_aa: CASSPSPTGRPEKLFF
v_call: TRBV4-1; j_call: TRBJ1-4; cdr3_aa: CASSQTGTLNEKLFF
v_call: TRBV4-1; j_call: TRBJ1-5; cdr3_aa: CASSQDHNAGMGSNQPQHF
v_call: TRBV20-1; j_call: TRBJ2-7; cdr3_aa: CSATGDSAYEQYF
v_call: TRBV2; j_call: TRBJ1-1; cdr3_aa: CASSDKEMMNTEAFF
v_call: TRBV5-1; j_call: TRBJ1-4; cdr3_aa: CASSLAGQSEKLFF
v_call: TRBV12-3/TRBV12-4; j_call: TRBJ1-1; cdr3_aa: CASSLQQGSTEAFF
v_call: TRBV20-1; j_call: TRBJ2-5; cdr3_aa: CSARRPRGGQETQYF
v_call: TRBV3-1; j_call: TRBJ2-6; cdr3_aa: CASSHAGAYSGANVLTF
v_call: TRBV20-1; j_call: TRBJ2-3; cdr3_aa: CSAPGLAGGSTDTQYF
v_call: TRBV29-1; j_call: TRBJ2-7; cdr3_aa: CSAGGFVKTNSYEQYF
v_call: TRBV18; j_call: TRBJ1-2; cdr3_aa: CASLTKAGYGYTF
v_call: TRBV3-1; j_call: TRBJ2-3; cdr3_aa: CASSQDLSGGTQYF
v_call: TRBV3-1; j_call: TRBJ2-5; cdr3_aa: CASSQALREETQYF
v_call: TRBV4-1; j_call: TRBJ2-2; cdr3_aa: CASSPPPSSGENTGELFF
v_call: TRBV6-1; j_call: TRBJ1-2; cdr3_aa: CASRTTGFDGYTF
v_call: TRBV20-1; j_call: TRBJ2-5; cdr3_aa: CSARSPRGTQETQYF
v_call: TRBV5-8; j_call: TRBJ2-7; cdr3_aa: CASTIDAQNSYEQYF
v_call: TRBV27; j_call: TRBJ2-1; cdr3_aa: CASSLSTVPDGEQFF
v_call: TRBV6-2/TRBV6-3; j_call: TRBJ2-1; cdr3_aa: CASSYSTQPTSGSNEQFF
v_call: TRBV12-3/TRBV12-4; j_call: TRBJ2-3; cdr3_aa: CASSEPGMSVRDTQYF
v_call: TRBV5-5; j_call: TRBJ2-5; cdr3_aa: CASSLLDGTQETQYF
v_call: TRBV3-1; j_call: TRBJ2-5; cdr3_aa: CASSLPRGETQYF
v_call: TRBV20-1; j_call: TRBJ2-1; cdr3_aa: CSALKAGQGAYNEQFF
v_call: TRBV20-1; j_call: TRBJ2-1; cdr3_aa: CSADPGTRGAGEQFF
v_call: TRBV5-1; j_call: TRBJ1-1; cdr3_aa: CASSRQGRSTEAFF
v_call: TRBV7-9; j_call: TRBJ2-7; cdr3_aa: CASSPPGLAGSYEQYF
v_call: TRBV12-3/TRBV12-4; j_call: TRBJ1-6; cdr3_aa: CASSLQGHLLPLHF
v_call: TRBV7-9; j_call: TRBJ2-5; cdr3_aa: CASSYGGEAETQYF
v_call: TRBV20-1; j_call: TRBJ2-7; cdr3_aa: CSAREGGSSYEQYF
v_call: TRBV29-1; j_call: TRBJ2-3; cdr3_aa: CSAATADTQYF
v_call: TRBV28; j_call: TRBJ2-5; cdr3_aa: CASSLGTLTETQYF
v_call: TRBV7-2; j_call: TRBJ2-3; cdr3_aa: CASSLGGGRPDTQYF
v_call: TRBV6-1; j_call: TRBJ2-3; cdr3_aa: CASREAGVADTQYF
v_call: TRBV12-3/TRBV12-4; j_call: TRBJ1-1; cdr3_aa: CASRQGDFPEAFF
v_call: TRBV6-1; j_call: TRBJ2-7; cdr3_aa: CASSLRGASYEQYF